This T cell receptor beta chain was recovered during a study of blood T cell repertoires in COVID-19. Study-level information: The study drew acute and convalescent COVID-19 samples from the United States, Italy and Spain. In each case, the material was cDNA or gDNA derived from T cells, B-cell-depleted T cells, or PBMCs.

In the original analysis: The assay estimated nucleated cells by amplifying reference gene primers. Measured with immunoSEQ multiplex PCR; TCRdb has only the in-frame clones, and not every one. V, J and clone size were drawn from that table, and D and trimming were deduced from the DNA. The sample has around 170,000 clones, 70% to 90% seen once. This clone was observed a handful of times. The CDR3 is made up of 18 amino acids. Germline V gives CDR1 GTSNPN, CDR2 SVGIG (reference sequence). Trimming took off 0 bases at V and 2 bases at J, with 20 bases between the two ends. This sequence was found in a woman aged 70-85 years with acute or convalescent COVID-19. The sequenced sample consisted of peripheral blood. This sequence joins TRBV30 and TRBJ1-5; D may be TRBD1 (5 bases). CDR3 sequence: CAWSVGGGSLIGNQPQHF. The CDR3 bases are TGTGCCTGGAGTGTCGGCGGGGGTAGCCTTATTGGCAATCAGCCCCAGCATTTT.